Listed here are 12 T cell receptor beta chains from one sample, sequenced in a study of cytomegalovirus exposure and HLA in healthy donors (dated by TCRdb to about 2017). Library generation was performed with the immunoSEQ multiplex PCR assay. For the multiplex PCR, a mixture combining 60 forward primers for TCR Vbeta segments and 13 reverse primers for TCR Jbeta segments was used. The source is immuneACCESS, and TCRdb retained only in-frame sequences with V and J called. Part of the clones is not carried over; for the studies checked, unresolved V genes explain less than half of this, and the remainder is unexplained. The sample data list over 150,000 clones, and 79% of these were observed just once. Under 2.5% of the sample belongs to the ten largest clones. Input material: PBMCs. These receptors all stem from a man aged 35-49 years in good health and CMV-seronegative.

This rearrangement joins TRBV5-6 to TRBJ2-7; 7 bases fit TRBD2. Trimming cost V 4 bases and J 5 bases; bases outside gene matches: 9. Germline-derived CDR1 and CDR2 are SGHDT and YYEEEE. This CDR3 has 14 amino acids. CDR3 residues: CASSHPGLGHEQYF. CDR3 sequence (DNA): TGTGCCAGCAGCCACCCCGGACTAGGCCACGAGCAGTACTTC.

This clone showed up just a few times. V usage is TRBV14 and J usage is TRBJ2-7; TRBD1 matches at 8 bases. The trim removed 0 bases at V and 9 bases at J, leaving 7 bases unmatched. Germline CDR1 is SGHDN and CDR2 is FVKESK. The CDR3 sequence is 14 residues long. The CDR3 here is CASSQDRAGGVQYF. The DNA for the CDR3 is TGTGCCAGCAGCCAAGATCGGGCAGGGGGCGTGCAGTACTTC.

The CDR3 is CASSLGLARVYNEQFF. The DNA for the CDR3 is TGTGCCAGCAGTTTAGGACTAGCGCGTGTTTACAATGAGCAGTTCTTC. The V and J genes are TRBV28 and TRBJ2-1; 9 nucleotides agree with TRBD2. Unmatched junction bases numbered 6, after V lost 2 bases and J lost 4 bases. The germline CDR1 and CDR2 sequences are MDHEN and SYDVKM. CDR3 length: 16 amino acids.

Concerning this clone itself: Relative to the germline gene, one junction end is altered; a read error may explain this. J is TRBJ1-5 and V is TRBV7-8; D remains unclear. CDR3 size: 14 residues. CDR1 and CDR2 from the germline V gene are SGHVS and FQNEAQ. CDR3 nucleotides: TGTGCCAGCAGCTTACTTCCTAGGAATCCGCCCCAGCATTTT. This codes for CASSLLPRNPPQHF.

This clone was recorded once. The V and J genes are TRBV6-6 and TRBJ1-1; TRBD1 matches 9 bases. Germline V lookup: CDR1 MNHNY, CDR2 SVGAGI (reference sequence). This CDR3 contains 15 residues. V lost 6 bases to trimming and J lost 7 bases; unmatched junction nucleotides: 12. The CDR3 spells CASSSTRQGVYEAFF. The CDR3 bases are TGTGCCAGCAGCTCAACCAGACAGGGGGTTTATGAAGCTTTCTTT.

This clone has just a few counts. V gene TRBV6-1 combines with J gene TRBJ2-5; 10 positions match TRBD2. There are 12 residues in the CDR3. Trimming removed 11 bases from V and 3 bases from J; junction bases left unmatched: 3. Germline CDR1 is MNHNS and CDR2 is SASEGT. The chain's CDR3 is CAVLAGEETQYF. Written as DNA, the CDR3 is TGTGCCGTCCTAGCGGGAGAAGAGACCCAGTACTTC.

The V call is TRBV28, the J call TRBJ2-2; possible D gene TRBD2, 7 bases. V was shortened by 7 bases and J by 5 bases, with 20 bases between the two germline ends. Germline CDR1 and CDR2: MDHEN and SYDVKM. The CDR3 runs 16 residues. The DNA of the CDR3 is TGTGCCAGCACCCTAGGGGGAGGGTCTCCTACCGGGGAGCTGTTTTTT. It specifies CASTLGGGSPTGELFF.

In its sample, this clone was seen a few times. This rearrangement joins TRBV15 to TRBJ1-4; 8 nucleotides align to TRBD1. Germline V CDR1 and CDR2: LNHNV, YYDKDF (reference sequence). V dropped 1 base and J dropped 7; count of bases not matched to a gene: 8. This CDR3 spans 16 amino acids. The CDR3 DNA reads as TGTGCCACCAGCAGAGTTTTCGCAGGGGGCGGTGAAAAACTGTTTTTT. It yields the protein CATSRVFAGGGEKLFF.

The V and J genes are TRBV7-2 and TRBJ2-5; the D gene is possibly TRBD2 (7 bases). The V gene lost 5 bases and the J gene lost 0 bases, with 22 bases spanning the gap. CDR3 size: 18 residues. The germline V gene encodes CDR1 SGHTA and CDR2 FQGNSA. The CDR3 is CASSRRGGRTEYQETQYF. CDR3 sequence (DNA): TGTGCCAGCAGCCGCAGGGGCGGGAGAACGGAATACCAAGAGACCCAGTACTTC.

The rearrangement links TRBV5-5 to TRBJ2-7; TRBD1 matches 10 bases. Germline V gene lookup returns CDR1 SGHKS and CDR2 YYEKEE (reference sequence). The CDR3 contains 17 residues. Trimming cost V 3 bases and J 4 bases; bases outside gene matches: 13. The CDR3 loop reads CASSWQSIRDRGYEQYF. The CDR3 DNA reads TGTGCCAGCAGCTGGCAATCAATCCGGGACAGGGGATACGAGCAGTACTTC.

The chain links TRBV9 to TRBJ2-5; 9 nucleotides line up with TRBD1. The CDR3 is made up of 15 amino acids. After removal of 2 bases from V and 1 base from J, the junction contained 3 bases not matched to a gene. Per germline, CDR1 SGDLS and CDR2 YYNGEE. CDR3 residues: CASSVRTGVQETQYF. The CDR3 DNA reads as TGTGCCAGCAGCGTTAGGACAGGGGTCCAAGAGACCCAGTACTTC.

This CDR3 is CASSHTLGGSGELFF. The CDR3 bases are TGCGCCAGCAGCCACACTCTAGGGGGCTCCGGGGAGCTGTTTTTT. The chain is built from TRBV4-1 and TRBJ2-2; 7 nucleotides agree with TRBD1. The CDR3 length is 15 residues. CDR1 and CDR2 from the germline V gene are MGHRA and YSYEKL. The trim removed 3 bases at V and 6 bases at J, leaving 7 bases unmatched.